This T cell receptor (beta chain) is from a study of shared clonotypes between healthy human individuals. Whole-study findings and limits: A limitation of the genetic and exposure-history diversity represented arose from few donors.

As for this clone: Its antigen is undetermined.

Generated by immunoSEQ multiplex PCR, the TCRdb table keeps only in-frame clones and is missing some. The table records about 600,000 clones, roughly 79% of them present only once. CDR3 length: 16 residues. V was clipped by 0 bases and J by 3 bases; unmatched bases: 5. Germline CDR1 and CDR2: SEHNR and FQNEAQ (reference sequence). All donors qualified as healthy HIV-negative adults and had experienced no recent acute infections or vaccinations. The sequence came from a woman in her thirties or forties in good health. Some clones in this sample may be carry-over from other donors' samples. Sample: PBMCs. The chain is built from TRBV7-9 and TRBJ2-3; 8 bases are shared with TRBD2. CDR3 DNA sequence: TGTGCCAGCAGCTTAGCGGCCAGCGGGAGAACAGATACGCAGTATTTT. As protein: CASSLAASGRTDTQYF.